The 27 T cell receptor beta chains below all came from one sample that was sequenced in a study of T-cell memory formation after mild COVID-19. MiXCR, applied by TCRdb to the 5' RACE reads, yields one record per CDR3 protein. The data hold about 140,000 distinct CDR3 sequences, with 15% to 20% observed a single time. The source material was PBMCs or a T cell subset sorted from them (not recorded which). All receptors derive from an adult woman who had mild COVID-19 (a few samples of this study predate the infection). Cell type and time point are not known.

This clonotype was found a few times. The chain combines TRBV2 with TRBJ1-5; 7 bases match TRBD1. The CDR3 is made up of 13 amino acids. The junction had 2 bases not matched to a gene; V was cut back by 4 bases and J by 5 bases. The germline V gene has CDR1 SNHLY and CDR2 FYNNEI. The chain's CDR3 is CASSGRGDQPQHF. CDR3 sequence (DNA): TGTGCCAGCAGTGGCAGGGGGGATCAGCCCCAGCATTTT.

The chain links TRBV6-2 or TRBV6-3 to TRBJ2-1; TRBD2 matches 13 bases. V was pared by 8 bases and J by 4 bases, with 8 bases of the junction left unmatched. CDR3 length: 16 residues. CDR1 and CDR2 (germline): MNHEY, SVGEGT. The CDR3 loop is CASSSGLAGPYNEQFF. CDR3 nucleotide sequence: TGTGCCAGCTCCTCGGGACTAGCGGGACCTTACAATGAGCAGTTCTTC.

This clonotype was found a few times. The chain uses TRBV5-1 and TRBJ2-1, with D possibly being TRBD1 (5 bases). The CDR3 consists of 13 residues. V lost 1 base and J lost 8, with 10 bases in between. Looked up from germline, CDR1 is SGHRS and CDR2 is YFSETQ. The CDR3 DNA sequence: TGCGCCAGCAGCTTGTGGGGCAGCGATGAGCAGTTCTTC. This gives the protein CASSLWGSDEQFF.

There are a few counts of this clonotype. J is TRBJ2-7 and V is TRBV10-3; no definite D call. Germline V gives CDR1 ENHRY, CDR2 SYGVKD. The CDR3 is made up of 13 amino acids. V was clipped by 1 base and J by 2 bases, with 6 bases between them. The CDR3 sequence is CAISEYSTYEQYF. The CDR3, as DNA: TGTGCCATCAGTGAGTACTCCACCTACGAGCAGTACTTC.

In this sample, this clonotype turned up a few times. The chain uses TRBV25-1 and TRBJ2-3; 11 bases are a match to TRBD2. CDR1 is MGHDK and CDR2 is SYGVNS in the germline V gene. The CDR3 loop spans 16 amino acids. Trimming removed 5 bases from V and 0 bases from J; junction bases left unmatched: 4. The CDR3 protein is CASSITSGGSTDTQYF. The CDR3 DNA sequence: TGTGCCAGCAGTATAACTAGCGGGGGTAGCACAGATACGCAGTATTTT.

The V call is TRBV2, the J call TRBJ2-5; no definite D call. Germline V lookup: CDR1 SNHLY, CDR2 FYNNEI. This CDR3 is built from 10 residues. With 5 bases removed from V and 4 bases from J, the gap between germline ends came to 2 bases. The CDR3 loop reads CASSRETQYF. The CDR3 coding sequence is TGTGCCAGCAGTAGAGAGACCCAGTACTTC.

This clonotype was detected many times. The V call is TRBV11-2, the J call TRBJ2-3; D unresolved. The V end was cut by 0 bases, the J end by 2 bases, with 6 bases between. The germline V gene has CDR1 SGHAT and CDR2 FQNNGV. The CDR3 is made up of 14 amino acids. The CDR3 coding sequence is TGTGCCAGCAGCTTAGATGGCCTCACAGATACGCAGTATTTT. It specifies CASSLDGLTDTQYF. The whole variable domain, filled in from reference TRBV11-2 and TRBJ2-3, reads EAGVAQSPRYKIIEKRQSVAFWCNPISGHATLYWYQQILGQGPKLLIQFQNNGVVDDSQLPKDRFSAERLKGVDSTLKIQPAKLEDSAVYLCASSLDGLTDTQYFGPGTRLTVL.

This clonotype showed up just a few times. The chain joins TRBV6-5 to TRBJ2-1; D is possibly TRBD2 (5 bases). In germline, CDR1 is MNHEY, CDR2 SVGAGI. The CDR3 contains 13 residues. Trimming cost V 0 bases and J 9 bases, with 9 bases left between them. CDR3 residues: CASSYSAGLEQFF. Here the CDR3 DNA reads TGTGCCAGCAGTTACTCCGCGGGTCTTGAGCAGTTCTTC.

V is TRBV7-3 and J is TRBJ2-2, with D tentatively TRBD1 (6 bases). The V end was cut by 6 bases, the J end by 7 bases, with 12 bases between. The V gene's germline CDR1 is SGHTA and CDR2 FQGTGA. The CDR3 has 13 amino acids. The CDR3 region is CASSPGHNGELFF. The CDR3 coding sequence is TGTGCCAGCAGTCCGGGACACAACGGGGAGCTGTTTTTT.

This clonotype was counted between two and nine times. This chain joins TRBV20-1 and TRBJ2-5; possible D gene TRBD2, 5 bases. The V gene lost 5 bases and the J gene lost 1 base, with 14 bases spanning the gap. The germline gives CDR1 DFQATT, CDR2 SNEGSKA (reference sequence). This CDR3 is built from 14 residues. As DNA, the CDR3 is TGCAGTGCTCCGCCGTCTGGACTCCAAGAGACCCAGTACTTC. It specifies CSAPPSGLQETQYF.

The chain is built from TRBV7-9 and TRBJ1-1, with a tentative D call TRBD1 (5 bases). Germline loops: CDR1 SEHNR, CDR2 FQNEAQ (reference sequence). Trimming stripped 5 bases from V and 0 bases from J, with 10 bases between. CDR3 length: 14 residues. In nucleotides, the CDR3 is TGTGCCAGCAGCGGGCGACAGATGAACACTGAAGCTTTCTTT. This encodes CASSGRQMNTEAFF.

The chain is built from TRBV7-9 and TRBJ1-4, with D maybe TRBD1 (6 bases). The V end was cut by 5 bases, the J end by 3 bases, with 7 bases between. CDR3 length: 13 residues. From germline, CDR1 is SEHNR and CDR2 FQNEAQ (reference sequence). CDR3 sequence (DNA): TGTGCCAGCAGCCCAGGGGCTAATGAAAAACTGTTTTTT. Its translation: CASSPGANEKLFF.

V gene TRBV6-1 combines with J gene TRBJ2-7; D is unclear. The CDR3 totals 13 residues. Trimming removed 4 bases from V and 5 bases from J, with 12 bases in between. The germline V gene encodes CDR1 MNHNS and CDR2 SASEGT. The CDR3 reads CASSVVQTDEQYF. DNA of the CDR3: TGTGCCAGCAGTGTCGTCCAAACCGACGAGCAGTACTTC.

V gene TRBV4-2 combines with J gene TRBJ2-7; 8 nucleotides agree with TRBD2. The CDR3 runs 16 residues. With V trimmed by 0 bases and J by 2 bases, 6 bases remained unmatched. CDR1 and CDR2 (germline): LGHNA, YNFKEQ. CDR3 region: CASSQDRVAGPYEQYF. CDR3 bases: TGTGCCAGCAGCCAAGATCGAGTAGCGGGACCCTACGAGCAGTACTTC.

This clonotype has more than one count but fewer than ten. This chain links TRBV5-1 with TRBJ2-7; 12 bases map to TRBD1. Germline values: CDR1 SGHRS, CDR2 YFSETQ. Losses at the gene ends were 2 bases for V and 4 bases for J; bases not matched to a gene: 7. The CDR3 extends over 16 amino acids. The CDR3 bases are TGCGCCAGCAGCTTAACCGGGACAGGGGGCGTTTACGAGCAGTACTTC. Its translation: CASSLTGTGGVYEQYF.

The rearrangement uses TRBV5-1 and TRBJ1-6, with 7 bases fitting TRBD1. Germline CDR1 is SGHRS and CDR2 is YFSETQ. This CDR3 has 14 amino acids. V shed 2 bases, J shed 8 bases, and the junction held 4 bases outside the gene matches. CDR3 DNA: TGCGCCAGCAGCTTTACCGGGACAGATTCACCCCTCCACTTT. It specifies CASSFTGTDSPLHF. The full variable domain, its missing parts supplied by reference TRBV5-1 and TRBJ1-6, is KAGVTQTPRYLIKTRGQQVTLSCSPISGHRSVSWYQQTPGQGLQFLFEYFSETQRNKGNFPGRFSGRQFSNSRSEMNVSTLELGDSALYLCASSFTGTDSPLHFGNGTRLTVT.

The chain combines TRBV20-1 with TRBJ1-2; no clear D. This CDR3 region has 13 residues. V lost 7 bases, J lost 2 bases, and 14 bases lay in between. The germline gives CDR1 DFQATT, CDR2 SNEGSKA (reference sequence). The CDR3 protein is CSDSEGLNYGYTF. The CDR3 region has the DNA TGCAGTGATAGTGAAGGTCTAAACTATGGCTACACCTTC.

This clonotype was found a few times. The chain carries TRBV7-6 and TRBJ2-2; D may match TRBD1 or TRBD2 (5 bases each). The CDR3 has 18 amino acids. The V and J ends lost 1 base and 4 bases respectively, with 19 bases between them. CDR1 SGHVS and CDR2 FNYEAQ come from the germline V gene. CDR3 residues: CASSLGQPKRRITGELFF. The CDR3 nucleotides read TGTGCCAGCAGCTTAGGACAGCCGAAGCGGAGAATCACCGGGGAGCTGTTTTTT.

In its sample, this clonotype was seen a few times. The V call is TRBV4-1, the J call TRBJ2-3; a possible D gene is TRBD2 (6 bases). Germline V CDR1 and CDR2: MGHRA, YSYEKL. Trimming pared 1 base from V and 5 bases from J, leaving 13 bases between. The CDR3 sequence is 15 residues long. CDR3: CASSQGHGGEDTQYF. The CDR3 DNA sequence: TGCGCCAGCAGCCAAGGTCACGGGGGAGAAGATACGCAGTATTTT.

This clonotype was seen a few times. V gene TRBV15 combines with J gene TRBJ2-5; weak D call: TRBD1 (7 bases). This CDR3 is 16 amino acids long. Deletions cut 0 bases from V and 5 bases from J, with 16 bases between. Germline V gene sequence: CDR1 LNHNV, CDR2 YYDKDF (reference sequence). The CDR3: CATSRDPTGTWETQYF. The DNA for the CDR3 is TGTGCCACCAGCAGAGACCCGACAGGGACTTGGGAGACCCAGTACTTC.

V gene TRBV12-3 or TRBV12-4 combines with J gene TRBJ1-2, with a tentative D call TRBD1 (6 bases). Between the trimmed V and J ends, which lost 8 bases and 8 bases, there was a span of 18 bases. The CDR3 covers 13 residues. Here the CDR3 DNA reads TGTGCCAGCTTGTCAGGCTACCAGGGGGGCTACACCTTC. It encodes CASLSGYQGGYTF.

V is TRBV20-1 and J is TRBJ2-3; 7 bases are shared with TRBD2. From germline, CDR1 is DFQATT and CDR2 SNEGSKA (reference sequence). V was pared by 3 bases and J by 2 bases, with 14 bases of the junction left unmatched. There are 17 residues in the CDR3. CDR3: CSASLPFLAAYTDTQYF. CDR3 coding DNA: TGCAGTGCTAGTCTTCCCTTTCTAGCGGCTTACACAGATACGCAGTATTTT.

The V gene is TRBV12-3 or TRBV12-4, the J gene TRBJ1-3, with TRBD1 as a possible D gene (5 bases). The germline V and J ends were trimmed by 7 bases and 0 bases, with 13 bases remaining between them. The length of the CDR3 is 15 residues. Written as DNA, the CDR3 is TGTGCCAGCACCAAGACAGAGTACTCTGGAAACACCATATATTTT. Amino acid sequence: CASTKTEYSGNTIYF.

The chain couples TRBV4-3 to TRBJ2-1; D call uncertain. Germline values: CDR1 LGHNA, CDR2 YSLEER. The CDR3 is made up of 15 amino acids. Trimming took 4 bases from V and 6 from J, leaving 16 bases between them. CDR3: CASSPDGIEGNEQFF. CDR3 in DNA: TGCGCCAGCAGCCCCGATGGGATCGAAGGCAATGAGCAGTTCTTC.

The chain recombines TRBV6-1 with TRBJ2-3; 8 bases line up with TRBD2. The CDR3 is made up of 15 amino acids. Looked up from germline, CDR1 is MNHNS and CDR2 is SASEGT. V gave up 6 bases and J gave up 1 base; unmatched junction bases: 6. CDR3 residues: CASRSGSVGTDTQYF. In DNA, the CDR3 is TGTGCCAGCAGGAGCGGGAGTGTGGGCACAGATACGCAGTATTTT.

This clonotype was counted only a few times. The chain combines TRBV12-3 or TRBV12-4 with TRBJ2-7; 7 bases fit TRBD2. V trimming: 5 bases; J trimming: 2 bases; junction bases outside the gene matches: 12. The CDR3 consists of 16 residues. The DNA for the CDR3 is TGTGCCAGCAGTACCAACTTGGGGGGGTACACCTACGAGCAGTACTTC. It translates to CASSTNLGGYTYEQYF.

The V gene is TRBV7-9, the J gene TRBJ2-2; D is possibly TRBD1 or TRBD2 (5 bases each). Per the germline V gene, CDR1 is SEHNR and CDR2 is FQNEAQ (reference sequence). V was cut by 5 bases and J by 3 bases, with 16 bases left in between. The CDR3 has 16 amino acids. CDR3 sequence reads: CASSPRRGEYTGELFF. CDR3 DNA sequence: TGTGCCAGCAGCCCACGCCGAGGGGAGTACACCGGGGAGCTGTTTTTT. Full variable domain (missing parts from reference TRBV7-9 and TRBJ2-2): DTGVSQNPRHKITKRGQNVTFRCDPISEHNRLYWYRQTLGQGPEFLTYFQNEAQLEKSRLLSDRFSAERPKGSFSTLEIQRTEQGDSAMYLCASSPRRGEYTGELFFGEGSRLTVL.